The next 2 T cell receptor beta chains were all read from a single sample in a study of cytomegalovirus exposure and HLA in healthy donors. PCR was performed using 60 Vbeta and 13 Jbeta primers. The data were produced by immunoSEQ multiplex PCR, yet TCRdb's version contains in-frame clones alone and is incomplete. The top ten hold 5% to 6.5% of the sample, which has just under 45,000 clones, about half seen once. The source material was PBMCs. These TCRs come from a man in his sixties in good health and CMV-seronegative.

In this sample, this clone turned up a few times. J is TRBJ1-1 and V is TRBV29-1; 8 bases agree with TRBD1. The CDR3 consists of 13 residues. The V gene's germline CDR1 is SQVTM and CDR2 ANQGSEA. Trimming took 6 bases from V and 11 from J; bases not matched to a gene: 14. CDR3 sequence: CSVSHGDRSFAFF. CDR3 coding DNA: TGCAGCGTATCACATGGGGACAGGTCCTTTGCTTTCTTT.

The J gene is TRBJ2-3, the V gene TRBV28; weak D call: TRBD2 (5 bases). This CDR3 comprises 16 residues. CDR1 and CDR2 from the germline V gene are MDHEN and SYDVKM. Trimming took 5 bases from V and 1 from J, leaving 16 bases between them. This CDR3 is CASSNNKRTRTDTQYF. As DNA, the CDR3 is TGTGCCAGCAGTAACAATAAGCGGACCCGCACAGATACGCAGTATTTT.